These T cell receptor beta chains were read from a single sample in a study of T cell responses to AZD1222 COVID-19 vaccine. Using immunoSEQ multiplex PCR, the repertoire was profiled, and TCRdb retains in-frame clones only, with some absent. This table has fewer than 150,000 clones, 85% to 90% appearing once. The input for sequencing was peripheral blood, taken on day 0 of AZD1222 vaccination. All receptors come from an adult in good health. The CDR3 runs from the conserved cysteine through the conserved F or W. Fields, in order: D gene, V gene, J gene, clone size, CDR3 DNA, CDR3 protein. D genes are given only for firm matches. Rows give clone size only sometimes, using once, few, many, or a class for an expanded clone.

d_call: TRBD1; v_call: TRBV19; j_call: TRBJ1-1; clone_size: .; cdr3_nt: TGTGCCAGTAGTCAGGACAGGGACACTGAAGCTTTCTTT; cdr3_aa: CASSQDRDTEAFF
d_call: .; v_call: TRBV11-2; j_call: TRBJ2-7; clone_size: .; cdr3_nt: TGTGCCAGCAGCTTATTTTCCTACGAGCAGTACTTC; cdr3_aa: CASSLFSYEQYF
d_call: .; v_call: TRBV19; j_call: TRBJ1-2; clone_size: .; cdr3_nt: TGTGCCAGTCCCCCCGGGACCCCCGGCCCTGGCTACACCTTC; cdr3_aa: CASPPGTPGPGYTF
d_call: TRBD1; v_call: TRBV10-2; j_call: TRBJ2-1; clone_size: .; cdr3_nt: TGCGCCAGCATAGACAGGGGGTACCACAATGAGCAGTTCTTC; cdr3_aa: CASIDRGYHNEQFF
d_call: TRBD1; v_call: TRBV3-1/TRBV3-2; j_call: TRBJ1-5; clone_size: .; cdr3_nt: TGTGCCAGCAGCCCCGGGACAGGGTATCAGCCCCAGCATTTT; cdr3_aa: CASSPGTGYQPQHF
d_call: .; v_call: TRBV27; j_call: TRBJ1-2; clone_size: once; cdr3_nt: TGTGCCAGCAGCCCCACCTGGGGGACCAGCTTCGGCTACACCTTC; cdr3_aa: CASSPTWGTSFGYTF
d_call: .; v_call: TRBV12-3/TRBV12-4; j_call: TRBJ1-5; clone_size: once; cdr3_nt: TGTGCCAGCAGTTTGGGCAGCAATCAGCCCCAGCATTTT; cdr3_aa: CASSLGSNQPQHF
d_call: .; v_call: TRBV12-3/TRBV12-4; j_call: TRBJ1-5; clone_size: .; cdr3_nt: TGTGCCAGCAGTTTCGGGCAGCCCCAGCATTTT; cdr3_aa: CASSFGQPQHF
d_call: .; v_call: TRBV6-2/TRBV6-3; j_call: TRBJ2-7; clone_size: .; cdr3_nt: TGTGCCAGCAGCCCTTCCTACGAGCAGTACTTC; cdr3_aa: CASSPSYEQYF
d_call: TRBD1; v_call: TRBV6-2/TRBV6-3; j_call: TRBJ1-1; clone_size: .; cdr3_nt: TGTGCCAGCAGTTACGAGAGGGGGCAGGAAGCTTTCTTT; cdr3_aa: CASSYERGQEAFF
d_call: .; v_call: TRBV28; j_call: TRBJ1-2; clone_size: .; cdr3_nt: TGTGCCAGCAGGGAAATAACAGATGGCTACACCTTC; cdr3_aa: CASREITDGYTF
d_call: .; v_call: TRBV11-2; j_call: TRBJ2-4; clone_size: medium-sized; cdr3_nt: TGTGCCAGCAGCCCGCTGGGGGGTCGGGACATTCAGTACTTC; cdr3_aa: CASSPLGGRDIQYF
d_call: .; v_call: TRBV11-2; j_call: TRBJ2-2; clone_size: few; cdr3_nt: TGTGCCAGCAGCTTAAGCATCGGCACAGCGAACACCGGGGAGCTGTTTTTT; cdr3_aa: CASSLSIGTANTGELFF
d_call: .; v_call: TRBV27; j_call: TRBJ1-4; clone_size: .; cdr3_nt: TGTGCCAGCAGTTTACTGGGGAGCGATGAAAAACTGTTTTTT; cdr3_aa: CASSLLGSDEKLFF
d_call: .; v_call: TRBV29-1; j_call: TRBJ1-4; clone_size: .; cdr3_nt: TGCAGCGCCCGAATCCCCCAGATACTTAATGAAAAACTGTTTTTT; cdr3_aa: CSARIPQILNEKLFF
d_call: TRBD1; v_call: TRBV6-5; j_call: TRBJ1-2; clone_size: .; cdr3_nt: TGTGCCAGCAGTTACTCACAGGGGAGCTATGGCTACACCTTC; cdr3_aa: CASSYSQGSYGYTF
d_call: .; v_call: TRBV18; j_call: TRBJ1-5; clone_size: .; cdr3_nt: TGTGCCAGCTCACCATTAGCTGGTGGGAATCAGCCCCAGCATTTT; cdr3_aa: CASSPLAGGNQPQHF
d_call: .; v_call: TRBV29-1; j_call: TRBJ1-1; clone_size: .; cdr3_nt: TGCAGCTTTCGGGCGGGGGAGGGGGCTTTCTTT; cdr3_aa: CSFRAGEGAFF
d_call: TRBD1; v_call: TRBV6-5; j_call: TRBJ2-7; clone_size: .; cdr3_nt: TGTGCCAGCAGCACACAGCCGGGACAGCCCTACGAGCAGTACTTC; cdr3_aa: CASSTQPGQPYEQYF
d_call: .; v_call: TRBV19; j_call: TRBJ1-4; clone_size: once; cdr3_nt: TGTGCCAGTAGTACCGGGGCCTCAAGGGGCAATGAAAAACTGTTTTTT; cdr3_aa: CASSTGASRGNEKLFF
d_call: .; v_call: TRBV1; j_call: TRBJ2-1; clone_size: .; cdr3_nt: TGCACCAGCAGCCAAGGGACTAGCGTCTACAATGAGCAGTTCTTC; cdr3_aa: CTSSQGTSVYNEQFF
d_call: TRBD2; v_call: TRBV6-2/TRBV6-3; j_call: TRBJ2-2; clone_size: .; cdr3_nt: TGTGCCAGCAGCCCTCCCCGACTAGCGGCAGGACTGAACACCGGGGAGCTGTTTTTT; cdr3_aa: CASSPPRLAAGLNTGELFF
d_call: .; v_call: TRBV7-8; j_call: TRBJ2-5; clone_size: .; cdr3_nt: TGTGCCAGCAGTGGGGTAGGAGGGGAGACCCAGTACTTC; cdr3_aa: CASSGVGGETQYF
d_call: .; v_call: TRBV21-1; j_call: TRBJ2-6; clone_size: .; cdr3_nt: TGTGCCAGCAGCAATCGGGGGTCTGGGGCCAACGTCCTGACTTTC; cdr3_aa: CASSNRGSGANVLTF